In its sample, the clone carrying this TCR beta chain was seen many times. One junction end does not reproduce the germline sequence, and a read error may be involved. 5'RACE employing 10-nucleotide random UMIs yielded the cDNA. TCRdb re-called the 5' RACE reads through MiXCR, storing one row per CDR3 protein. The table lists 75,000 to 95,000 distinct CDR3 sequences, 17% of them singletons. This CDR3 has 15 amino acids. The germline V gene has CDR1 SSHAT and CDR2 FNYEAQ (reference sequence). The data derive from a study of neurological immune-mediated disorders. The chain employs TRBV7-7 and TRBJ1-1; D remains ambiguous. The source of this sequence is a woman in her forties in good health. Sequencing used PBMCs. The CDR3 nucleotides read TGTGCTAGCAGCTTAGGGCGGACGGAGGGCACTGAAGCTTTCTTT. Its translation: CASSLGRTEGTEAFF.